This TCR beta chain was observed in a study of blood T cell repertoires in COVID-19. Study-wide background: The United States, Italy and Spain provided the acute and convalescent COVID-19 samples.

Followed longitudinally, the Seattle patients had been enrolled during active infection. How the authors handled the data: Quantification of nucleated cells was approximated via reference gene primer amplification. Sequenced by immunoSEQ multiplex PCR; TCRdb stores in-frame clones only, minus some. That table furnishes V, J and clone size, whereas the DNA furnished D and trimming. The table includes 250,000 to 300,000 clones, 88% detected once. The sample comprised peripheral blood. The source is a woman between 25 and 40 years old with COVID-19, enrolled during active disease.

The CDR3: CASSSGGTSYEQYF. For the CDR3, the DNA is TGTGCCAGCAGTTCGGGGGGGACTTCCTACGAGCAGTACTTC. This chain links TRBV5-4 with TRBJ2-7, with 8 bases identical to TRBD2. The J segment lost 1 base and the V segment lost 5 bases, leaving 5 bases of the junction unmatched. Germline loops: CDR1 SGHNT, CDR2 YYREEE (reference sequence). CDR3 length equals 14 residues.